This T cell receptor (beta chain) was observed in a study of shared clonotypes between healthy human individuals. Findings and limits, study-wide: Donor scarcity curtailed the genetic and exposure-history diversity represented herein.

This was a deep-level run. Some clones are missing from TCRdb's copy, which holds only in-frame ones; the method was immunoSEQ multiplex PCR. The table records hundreds of thousands of clones, around 74% of them present only once. Germline lookup yields CDR1 SGHAT and CDR2 FQNNGV. The CDR3 is made up of 18 amino acids. The junction had 20 bases not matched to a gene; V was cut back by 5 bases and J by 4 bases. Note on this clone: Its antigen is undetermined.

The chain has TRBV11-2 and TRBJ2-7; 7 bases are a match to TRBD2. Sequenced material: memory CD4+ T cells sorted from blood. Subset defined: CD45RA-negative fraction. This receptor was identified in a woman in her 30s in good health. The CDR3 DNA is TGTGCCAGCAGCCAACCCCGTAGGGCTAGCGGAGAAGTATACGAGCAGTACTTC. Its translation is CASSQPRRASGEVYEQYF.